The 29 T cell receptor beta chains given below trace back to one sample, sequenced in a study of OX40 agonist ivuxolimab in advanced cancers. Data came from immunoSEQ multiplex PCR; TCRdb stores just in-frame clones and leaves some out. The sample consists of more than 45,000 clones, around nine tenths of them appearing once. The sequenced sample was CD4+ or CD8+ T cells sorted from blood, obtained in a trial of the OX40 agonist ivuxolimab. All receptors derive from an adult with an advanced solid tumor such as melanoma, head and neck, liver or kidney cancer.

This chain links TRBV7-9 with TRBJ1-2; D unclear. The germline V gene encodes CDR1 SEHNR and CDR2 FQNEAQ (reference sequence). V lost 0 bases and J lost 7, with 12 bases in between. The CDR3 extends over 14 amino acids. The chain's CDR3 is CASSLAGLEGGYTF. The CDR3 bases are TGTGCCAGCAGCTTAGCTGGCCTGGAGGGTGGCTACACCTTC.

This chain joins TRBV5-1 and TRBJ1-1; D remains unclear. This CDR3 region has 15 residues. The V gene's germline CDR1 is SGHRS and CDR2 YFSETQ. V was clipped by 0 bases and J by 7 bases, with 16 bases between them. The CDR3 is CASSLAGPRVGEAFF. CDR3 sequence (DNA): TGCGCCAGCAGCTTGGCGGGCCCTAGAGTTGGTGAAGCTTTCTTT. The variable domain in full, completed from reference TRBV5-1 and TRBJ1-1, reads KAGVTQTPRYLIKTRGQQVTLSCSPISGHRSVSWYQQTPGQGLQFLFEYFSETQRNKGNFPGRFSGRQFSNSRSEMNVSTLELGDSALYLCASSLAGPRVGEAFFGQGTRLTVV.

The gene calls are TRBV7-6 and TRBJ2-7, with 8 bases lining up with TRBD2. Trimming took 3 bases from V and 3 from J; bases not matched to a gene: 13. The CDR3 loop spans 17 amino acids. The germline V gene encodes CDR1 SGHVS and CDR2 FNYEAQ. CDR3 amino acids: CASSLQGRGGTSYEQYF. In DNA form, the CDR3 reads TGTGCCAGCAGCTTGCAGGGGCGGGGAGGGACTAGCTACGAGCAGTACTTC.

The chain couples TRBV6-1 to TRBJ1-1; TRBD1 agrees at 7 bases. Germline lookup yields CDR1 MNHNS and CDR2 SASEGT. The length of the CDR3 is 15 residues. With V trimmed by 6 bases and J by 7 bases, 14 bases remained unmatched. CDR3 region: CASSARLDRRDEAFF. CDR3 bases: TGTGCCAGCAGCGCCCGCTTGGACAGGCGAGATGAAGCTTTCTTT.

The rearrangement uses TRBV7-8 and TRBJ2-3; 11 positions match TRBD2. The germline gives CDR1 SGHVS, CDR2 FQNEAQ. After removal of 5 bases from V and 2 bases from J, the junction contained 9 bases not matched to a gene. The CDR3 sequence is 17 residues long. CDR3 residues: CASSGRLAGLSTDTQYF. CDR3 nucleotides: TGTGCCAGCAGCGGTAGACTAGCGGGGCTTTCCACAGATACGCAGTATTTT.

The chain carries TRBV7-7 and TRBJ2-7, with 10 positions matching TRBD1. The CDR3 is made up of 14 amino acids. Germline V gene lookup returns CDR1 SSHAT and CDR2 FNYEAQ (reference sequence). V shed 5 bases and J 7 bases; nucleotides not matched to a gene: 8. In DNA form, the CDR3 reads TGTGCCAGCAGCAAGGGACAGGGGATAGGGGAGCAGTACTTC. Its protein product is CASSKGQGIGEQYF.

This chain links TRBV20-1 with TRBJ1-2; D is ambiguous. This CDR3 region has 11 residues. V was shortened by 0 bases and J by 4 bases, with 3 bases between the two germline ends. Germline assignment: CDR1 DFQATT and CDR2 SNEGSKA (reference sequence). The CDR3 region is CSARESYGYTF. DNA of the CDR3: TGCAGTGCTAGAGAATCCTATGGCTACACCTTC.

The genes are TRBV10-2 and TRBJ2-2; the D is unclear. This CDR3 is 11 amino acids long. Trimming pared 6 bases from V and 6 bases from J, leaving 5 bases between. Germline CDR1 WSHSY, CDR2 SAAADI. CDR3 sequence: CASSLSGELFF. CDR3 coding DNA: TGCGCCAGCAGCCTCTCCGGGGAGCTGTTTTTT.

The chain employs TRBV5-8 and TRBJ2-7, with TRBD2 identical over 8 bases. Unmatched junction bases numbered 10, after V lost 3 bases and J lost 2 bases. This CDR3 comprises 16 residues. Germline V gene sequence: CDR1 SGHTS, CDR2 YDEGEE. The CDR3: CASSSLWSGGTYEQYF. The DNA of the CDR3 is TGTGCCAGCAGCTCACTTTGGAGCGGGGGAACCTACGAGCAGTACTTC.

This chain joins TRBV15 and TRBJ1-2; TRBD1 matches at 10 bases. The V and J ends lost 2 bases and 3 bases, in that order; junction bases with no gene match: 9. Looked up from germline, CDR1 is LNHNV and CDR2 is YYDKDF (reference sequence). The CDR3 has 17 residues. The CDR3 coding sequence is TGTGCCACCAGCAGAAATCCCGACAGGGGGCGCGACTATGGCTACACCTTC. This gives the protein CATSRNPDRGRDYGYTF.

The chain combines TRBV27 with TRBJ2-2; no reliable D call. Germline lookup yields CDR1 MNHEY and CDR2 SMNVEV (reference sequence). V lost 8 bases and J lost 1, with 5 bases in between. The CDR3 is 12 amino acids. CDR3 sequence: CASRWNTGELFF. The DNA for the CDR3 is TGTGCCAGCCGCTGGAACACCGGGGAGCTGTTTTTT.

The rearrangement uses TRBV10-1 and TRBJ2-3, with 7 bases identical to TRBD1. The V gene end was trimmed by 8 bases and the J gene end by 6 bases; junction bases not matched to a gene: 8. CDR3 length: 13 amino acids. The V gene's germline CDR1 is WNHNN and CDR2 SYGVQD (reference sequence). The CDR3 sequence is CASRQTGDDTQYF. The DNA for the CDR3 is TGCGCCAGCCGCCAAACAGGGGACGATACGCAGTATTTT.

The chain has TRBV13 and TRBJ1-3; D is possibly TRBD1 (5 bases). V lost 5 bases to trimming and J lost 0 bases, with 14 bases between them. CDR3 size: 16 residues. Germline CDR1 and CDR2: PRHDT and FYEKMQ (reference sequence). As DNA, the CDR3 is TGTGCCAGCAGCCCTCGGGACGGTGACTCTGGAAACACCATATATTTT. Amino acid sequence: CASSPRDGDSGNTIYF.

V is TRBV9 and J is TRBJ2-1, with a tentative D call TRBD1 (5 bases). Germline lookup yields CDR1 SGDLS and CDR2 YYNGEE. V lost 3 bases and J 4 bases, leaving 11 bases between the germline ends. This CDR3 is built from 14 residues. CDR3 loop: CASSEGWDYNEQFF. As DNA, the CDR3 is TGTGCCAGCAGCGAGGGGTGGGATTACAATGAGCAGTTCTTC.

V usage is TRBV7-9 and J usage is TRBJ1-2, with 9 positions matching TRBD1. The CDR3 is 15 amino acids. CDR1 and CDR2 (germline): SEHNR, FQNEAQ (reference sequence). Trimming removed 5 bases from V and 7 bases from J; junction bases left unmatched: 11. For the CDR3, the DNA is TGTGCCAGCAGCCCTGCCAGGACAGGGGTTCCTGGCTACACCTTC. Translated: CASSPARTGVPGYTF.

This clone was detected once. The CDR3 DNA is TGTGCCAGCAGCACCCGGACTAGCGGGGGGGCCCCCGGGGAGCTGTTTTTT. Its protein is CASSTRTSGGAPGELFF. The chain carries TRBV7-9 and TRBJ2-2; 15 bases agree with TRBD2. The CDR3 covers 17 residues. Per germline, CDR1 SEHNR and CDR2 FQNEAQ (reference sequence). Losses at the gene ends were 5 bases for V and 6 bases for J; bases not matched to a gene: 7. The whole variable domain, remainder taken from reference TRBV7-9 and TRBJ2-2, is DTGVSQNPRHKITKRGQNVTFRCDPISEHNRLYWYRQTLGQGPEFLTYFQNEAQLEKSRLLSDRFSAERPKGSFSTLEIQRTEQGDSAMYLCASSTRTSGGAPGELFFGEGSRLTVL.

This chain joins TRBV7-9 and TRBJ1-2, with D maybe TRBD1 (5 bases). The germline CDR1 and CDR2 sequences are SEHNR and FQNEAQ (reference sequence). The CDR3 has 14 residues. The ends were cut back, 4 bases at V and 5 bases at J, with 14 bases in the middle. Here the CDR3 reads CASSSTTVLYGYTF. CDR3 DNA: TGTGCCAGCAGCTCCACGACAGTCCTTTATGGCTACACCTTC.

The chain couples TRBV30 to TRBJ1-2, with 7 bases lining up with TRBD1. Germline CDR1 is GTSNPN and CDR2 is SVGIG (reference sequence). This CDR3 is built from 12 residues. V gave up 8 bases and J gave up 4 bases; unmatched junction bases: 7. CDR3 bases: TGTGCCCGACAGGGAGAGAGCTATGGCTACACCTTC. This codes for CARQGESYGYTF. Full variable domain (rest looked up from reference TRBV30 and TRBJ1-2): SQTIHQWPATLVQPVGSPLSLECTVEGTSNPNLYWYRQAAGRGLQLLFYSVGIGQISSEVPQNLSASRPQDRQFILSSKKLLLSDSGFYLCARQGESYGYTFGSGTRLTVV.

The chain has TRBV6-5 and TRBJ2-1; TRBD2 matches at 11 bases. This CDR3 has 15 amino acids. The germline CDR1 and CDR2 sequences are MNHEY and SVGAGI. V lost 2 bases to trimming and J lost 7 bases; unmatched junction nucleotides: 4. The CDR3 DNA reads TGTGCCAGCAGTTACGGGACTAGCGGTGGGAATGAGCAGTTCTTC. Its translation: CASSYGTSGGNEQFF.

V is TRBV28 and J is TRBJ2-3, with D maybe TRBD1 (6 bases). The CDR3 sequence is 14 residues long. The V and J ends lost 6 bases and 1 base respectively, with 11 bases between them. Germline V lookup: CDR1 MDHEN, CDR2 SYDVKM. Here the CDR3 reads CASRQDRRTDTQYF. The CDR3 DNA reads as TGTGCCAGCAGACAAGACAGGCGCACAGATACGCAGTATTTT.

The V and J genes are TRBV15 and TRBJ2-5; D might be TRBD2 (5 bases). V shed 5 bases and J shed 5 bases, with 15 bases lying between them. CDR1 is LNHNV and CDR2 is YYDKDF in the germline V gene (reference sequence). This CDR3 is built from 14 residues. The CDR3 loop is CATSLISGMETQYF. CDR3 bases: TGTGCCACCAGCCTTATATCGGGGATGGAGACCCAGTACTTC.

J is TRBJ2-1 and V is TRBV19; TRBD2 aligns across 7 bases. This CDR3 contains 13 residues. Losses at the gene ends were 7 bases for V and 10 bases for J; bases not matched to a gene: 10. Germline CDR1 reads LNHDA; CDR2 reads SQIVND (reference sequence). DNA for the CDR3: TGTGCCAGTATTGGTGGGGGGGTTAAGGAGCAGTTCTTC. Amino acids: CASIGGGVKEQFF.

This CDR3 reads CASSGWGDETQYF. CDR3 DNA: TGTGCCAGTAGTGGCTGGGGGGACGAGACCCAGTACTTC. V usage is TRBV19 and J usage is TRBJ2-5, with TRBD2 as a possible D gene (6 bases). Trimming stripped 5 bases from V and 5 bases from J, with 12 bases between. The CDR3 loop spans 13 amino acids. Germline V gives CDR1 LNHDA, CDR2 SQIVND (reference sequence).

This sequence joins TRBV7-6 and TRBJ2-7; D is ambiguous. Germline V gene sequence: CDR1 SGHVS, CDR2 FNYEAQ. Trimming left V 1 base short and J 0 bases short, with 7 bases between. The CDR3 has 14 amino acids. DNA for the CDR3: TGTGCCAGCAGCTTAGACAGCAGCTCCTACGAGCAGTACTTC. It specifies CASSLDSSSYEQYF.

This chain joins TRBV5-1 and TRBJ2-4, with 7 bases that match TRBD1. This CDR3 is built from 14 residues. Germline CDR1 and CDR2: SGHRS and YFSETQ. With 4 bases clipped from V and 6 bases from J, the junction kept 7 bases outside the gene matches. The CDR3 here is CASSVGTDLNIQYF. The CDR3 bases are TGCGCCAGCAGCGTGGGGACAGATTTAAACATTCAGTACTTC.

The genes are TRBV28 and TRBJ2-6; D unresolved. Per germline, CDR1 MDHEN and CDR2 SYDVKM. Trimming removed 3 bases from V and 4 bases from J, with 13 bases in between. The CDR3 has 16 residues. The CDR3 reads CASSFGRSSGANVLTF. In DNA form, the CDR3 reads TGTGCCAGCAGTTTCGGCAGGTCATCCGGGGCCAACGTCCTGACTTTC.

CDR3 sequence (DNA): TGTGCCAGCAGCTCTAGCGGGGGGGTACAAGAGACCCAGTACTTC. Protein product: CASSSSGGVQETQYF. V usage is TRBV5-6 and J usage is TRBJ2-5, with 12 nucleotides matching TRBD2. CDR3 length equals 15 residues. The germline CDR1 and CDR2 sequences are SGHDT and YYEEEE. Trimming at V came to 3 bases and at J to 2 bases, leaving 2 bases not matched to a gene.

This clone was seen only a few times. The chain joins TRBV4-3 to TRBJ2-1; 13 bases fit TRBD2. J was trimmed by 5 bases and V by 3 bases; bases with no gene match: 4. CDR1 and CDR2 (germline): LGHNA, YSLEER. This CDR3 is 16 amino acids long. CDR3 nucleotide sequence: TGCGCCAGCAGCCACGAACTAGCGGGGGGGAACAATGAGCAGTTCTTC. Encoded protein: CASSHELAGGNNEQFF.

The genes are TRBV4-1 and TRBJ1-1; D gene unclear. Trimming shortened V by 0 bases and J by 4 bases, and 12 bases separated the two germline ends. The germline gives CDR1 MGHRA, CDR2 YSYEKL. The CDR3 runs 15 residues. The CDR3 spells CASSQDARGGTEAFF. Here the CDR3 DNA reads TGCGCCAGCAGCCAAGATGCGCGAGGCGGCACTGAAGCTTTCTTT.